The entry that follows covers one TCR beta chain sequence. The data stem from a study of blood T cell repertoires in COVID-19. Background on the study: PBMCs, B-cell-depleted T cells, or T cells were the source of the cDNA or gDNA that made up the material.

CDR1 and CDR2 (germline): KGHSH, LQKENI. With 6 bases clipped from V and 3 bases from J, the junction kept 10 bases outside the gene matches. The CDR3 sequence is 16 residues long. TCRdb's table, derived via immunoSEQ multiplex PCR, lists solely in-frame clones and lacks some. The sample yields tens of thousands of clones, 85% to 90% seen once. The specimen was peripheral blood. The TCR originated in a man aged 55 to 70 with acute or convalescent COVID-19. The chain is built from TRBV18 and TRBJ2-3; 9 nucleotides line up with TRBD2. This CDR3 is CASSPIAGVGTDTQYF. The DNA of the CDR3 is TGTGCCAGCTCCCCTATAGCGGGAGTAGGGACAGATACGCAGTATTTT.